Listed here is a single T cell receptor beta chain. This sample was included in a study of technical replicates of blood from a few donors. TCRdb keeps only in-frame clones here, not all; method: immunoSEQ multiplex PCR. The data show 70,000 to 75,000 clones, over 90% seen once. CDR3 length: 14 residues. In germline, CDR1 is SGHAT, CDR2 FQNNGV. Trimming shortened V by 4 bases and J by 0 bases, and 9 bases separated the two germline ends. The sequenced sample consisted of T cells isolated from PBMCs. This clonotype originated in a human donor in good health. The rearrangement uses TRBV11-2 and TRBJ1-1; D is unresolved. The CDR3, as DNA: TGTGCCAGCAGCTCTAGAAAACTGAACACTGAAGCTTTCTTT. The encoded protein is CASSSRKLNTEAFF.